Following are 22 T cell receptor beta chains from one sample sequenced in a study of blood T cell repertoires in COVID-19 (dated by TCRdb to 2020 to 2021). Preparation of the library involved the immunoSEQ multiplex PCR assay. TCRdb stores this immuneACCESS table with in-frame sequences only. Part of the clones is absent; in the studies checked, under half of the shortfall reflects unresolved V genes, and no reason is known for the rest. The sample table contains a few hundred thousand clones; only one count was recorded for about nine tenths of them. The leading ten clones occupy roughly 3.9% of the sample. Sample: peripheral blood. The origin of the receptors is a man between 60 and 70 years old who had recovered from COVID-19.

The chain is built from TRBV3-1 (or the pseudogene TRBV3-2) and TRBJ1-3; 8 bases line up with TRBD1. CDR1 is LGHDT and CDR2 is YNNKEL in the germline V gene (reference sequence). V gave up 4 bases and J gave up 3 bases; unmatched junction bases: 5. The CDR3 runs 15 residues. CDR3 sequence: CASSPQGALGNTIYF. CDR3 nucleotides: TGTGCCAGCAGCCCCCAGGGGGCGCTTGGAAACACCATATATTTT.

The CDR3 reads CASSPGLHPTNTGELFF. In DNA form, the CDR3 reads TGCGCCAGCAGCCCGGGTCTACATCCGACGAACACCGGGGAGCTGTTTTTT. This chain uses TRBV5-1 with TRBJ2-2; D is ambiguous. CDR3 length equals 17 residues. Germline assignment: CDR1 SGHRS and CDR2 YFSETQ. V lost 4 bases and J 0 bases, leaving 16 bases between the germline ends.

CDR3: CASSLDGRRVEGETQYF. CDR3 nucleotide sequence: TGTGCCAGCAGCTTAGACGGCAGGAGGGTTGAAGGAGAGACCCAGTACTTC. This chain connects TRBV7-8 to TRBJ2-5, with D tentatively TRBD2 (6 bases). Germline V gives CDR1 SGHVS, CDR2 FQNEAQ. This CDR3 has 17 residues. Trimming shortened V by 1 base and J by 4 bases, and 19 bases separated the two germline ends.

The chain uses TRBV19 and TRBJ2-2; the match to TRBD1 covers 9 bases. Germline V lookup: CDR1 LNHDA, CDR2 SQIVND (reference sequence). Trimming removed 8 bases from V and 4 bases from J; junction bases left unmatched: 5. The CDR3 extends over 14 amino acids. The DNA for the CDR3 is TGTGCCAGTGGCCGACAGGGGGTCACCGGGGAGCTGTTTTTT. Protein: CASGRQGVTGELFF.

V is TRBV15 and J is TRBJ1-4; TRBD1 might be the D (5 bases). CDR1 LNHNV and CDR2 YYDKDF come from the germline V gene (reference sequence). The length of the CDR3 is 14 residues. V was shortened by 2 bases and J by 3 bases, with 7 bases between the two germline ends. In DNA, the CDR3 is TGTGCCACCAGCAGACGGGGGTCTAATGAAAAACTGTTTTTT. This gives the protein CATSRRGSNEKLFF.

The chain uses TRBV5-5 and TRBJ1-3; D possibly corresponds to TRBD1 (5 bases). The V end lost 4 bases, the J end lost 3 bases, and 11 bases lay between the germline ends. CDR3 length: 14 residues. Germline CDR1 is SGHKS and CDR2 is YYEKEE (reference sequence). The CDR3 nucleotides read TGTGCCAGCAGCCTCGTGGGGCTTGGAAACACCATATATTTT. Its protein is CASSLVGLGNTIYF.

This chain connects TRBV29-1 to TRBJ1-2; 11 bases map to TRBD1. Germline lookup yields CDR1 SQVTM and CDR2 ANQGSEA. This CDR3 comprises 13 residues. V was clipped by 6 bases and J by 8 bases; unmatched bases: 8. This CDR3 is CSVGQGALRGYTF. The CDR3 region has the DNA TGCAGCGTCGGACAGGGGGCGCTTAGGGGCTACACCTTC.

The genes are TRBV30 and TRBJ1-2, with a tentative D call TRBD1 (6 bases). V gave up 2 bases and J gave up 7 bases, with 20 bases separating them. Germline V lookup: CDR1 GTSNPN, CDR2 SVGIG (reference sequence). The CDR3 runs to 15 residues. The CDR3 DNA follows: TGTGCCTGGAGTCACAATTCTCAGGGGACCTTTGGCTACACCTTC. This encodes CAWSHNSQGTFGYTF.

This clone was counted once. The chain links TRBV14 to TRBJ1-6; no clear D gene. The CDR3 is made up of 13 amino acids. Trimming cost V 2 bases and J 10 bases, with 9 bases left between them. Germline V gives CDR1 SGHDN, CDR2 FVKESK. The CDR3 DNA reads TGTGCCAGCAGCCAAATGACTCTCTCACCCCTCCACTTT. Its translation: CASSQMTLSPLHF. Looking up the rest from reference TRBV14 and TRBJ1-6 gives the full variable domain: EAGVTQFPSHSVIEKGQTVTLRCDPISGHDNLYWYRRVMGKEIKFLLHFVKESKQDESGMPNNRFLAERTGGTYSTLKVQPAELEDSGVYFCASSQMTLSPLHFGNGTRLTVT.

The rearrangement joins TRBV6-2 or TRBV6-3 to TRBJ2-1, with 9 nucleotides matching TRBD2. Germline assignment: CDR1 MNHEY and CDR2 SVGEGT. CDR3 length: 15 residues. V shed 6 bases and J 5 bases; nucleotides not matched to a gene: 8. The CDR3 DNA sequence: TGTGCCAGCAGCCCCGGGACTAGCCCAAACAATGAGCAGTTCTTC. Its translation is CASSPGTSPNNEQFF.

This chain joins TRBV25-1 and TRBJ1-4, with TRBD1 matching over 8 bases. Unmatched junction bases numbered 5, after V lost 1 base and J lost 7 bases. The CDR3 runs to 15 residues. Germline CDR1 is MGHDK and CDR2 is SYGVNS. The CDR3 reads CASSEFLGTGEKLFF. The CDR3 coding sequence is TGTGCCAGCAGTGAATTTCTGGGGACAGGTGAAAAACTGTTTTTT.

The chain joins TRBV5-5 to TRBJ2-7; tentatively, D is TRBD1 (5 bases). Germline CDR1 SGHKS, CDR2 YYEKEE (reference sequence). The CDR3 spans 15 residues. V was trimmed by 2 bases and J by 4 bases, leaving 16 bases between them. CDR3 region: CASSFVAGQRYEQYF. Here the CDR3 DNA reads TGTGCCAGCAGCTTCGTCGCAGGGCAGAGGTACGAGCAGTACTTC.

The chain couples TRBV2 to TRBJ1-2, with D uncertain. V was shortened by 7 bases and J by 0 bases, with 12 bases between the two germline ends. CDR1 is SNHLY and CDR2 is FYNNEI in the germline V gene. The CDR3 sequence is 14 residues long. CDR3 sequence reads: CASTLGPANYGYTF. CDR3 coding DNA: TGTGCCAGCACTCTAGGCCCAGCTAACTATGGCTACACCTTC.

This clone turned up a few times. The chain employs TRBV7-2 and TRBJ2-1, with 8 bases identical to TRBD1. The ends lost 0 bases at V and 8 bases at J; junction bases unmatched: 9. Germline assignment: CDR1 SGHTA and CDR2 FQGNSA. There are 16 residues in the CDR3. The CDR3 sequence: CASSLAYGQGKYEQFF. In DNA, the CDR3 is TGTGCCAGCAGCTTAGCGTACGGACAGGGAAAATATGAGCAGTTCTTC. Full variable domain (outside the CDR3, taken from reference TRBV7-2 and TRBJ2-1): GAGVSQSPSNKVTEKGKDVELRCDPISGHTALYWYRQSLGQGLEFLIYFQGNSAPDKSGLPSDRFSAERTGGSVSTLTIQRTQQEDSAVYLCASSLAYGQGKYEQFFGPGTRLTVL.

In DNA, the CDR3 is TGTGCCAGCAGTATCTACAGGGGGACTGAGCAGTTCTTC. This gives the protein CASSIYRGTEQFF. This chain links TRBV12-3 or TRBV12-4 with TRBJ2-1, with 8 positions matching TRBD1. Trimming at V came to 5 bases and at J to 9 bases, leaving 6 bases not matched to a gene. The CDR3 sequence is 13 residues long.

The J gene is TRBJ1-1, the V gene TRBV9, with no clear D. The V gene lost 4 bases and the J gene lost 1 base, with 8 bases spanning the gap. The germline CDR1 and CDR2 sequences are SGDLS and YYNGEE. CDR3 length: 13 amino acids. The CDR3 coding sequence is TGTGCCAGCAGCCAACGGGGGAACACTGAAGCTTTCTTT. Translated: CASSQRGNTEAFF.

This clone was detected only once. V and J are TRBV29-1 and TRBJ2-5, with 7 bases identical to TRBD1. CDR3 length: 14 amino acids. Looked up from germline, CDR1 is SQVTM and CDR2 is ANQGSEA. J lost 5 bases, V lost 3 bases, and 9 bases had no gene match. The CDR3 is CSVDRQGFAETQYF. The CDR3 coding sequence is TGCAGCGTTGATAGACAGGGTTTTGCTGAGACCCAGTACTTC.

A word on this clone: One end of the junction is discordant with germline, which a read error may explain. The chain is built from TRBV12-3 or TRBV12-4 and TRBJ1-6; the match to TRBD1 covers 8 bases. This CDR3 is 12 amino acids long. This CDR3 reads CASSYSGGTSAF. As DNA, the CDR3 is TGTGCCAGCAGTTATTCAGGGGGCACATCGGCCTTT.

The chain uses TRBV4-2 and TRBJ2-1; 7 bases agree with TRBD1. The CDR3 has 15 residues. J was trimmed by 4 bases and V by 5 bases; bases with no gene match: 8. Germline lookup yields CDR1 LGHNA and CDR2 YNFKEQ. CDR3 nucleotide sequence: TGTGCCAGCAGCTACAGCAGGGGGATTTACAATGAGCAGTTCTTC. Protein sequence: CASSYSRGIYNEQFF.

This clone has only one observation. V and J are TRBV9 and TRBJ1-3; 9 bases are a match to TRBD1. There are 16 residues in the CDR3. The V gene end was trimmed by 3 bases and the J gene end by 3 bases; junction bases not matched to a gene: 7. CDR1 and CDR2 (germline): SGDLS, YYNGEE. The CDR3 reads CASSAQYRGRGNTIYF. The CDR3 DNA reads as TGTGCCAGCAGCGCTCAGTACAGGGGGCGTGGAAACACCATATATTTT.

The genes are TRBV6-5 and TRBJ1-4, with 7 bases lining up with TRBD1. CDR1 is MNHEY and CDR2 is SVGAGI in the germline V gene. The CDR3 sequence is 15 residues long. J was trimmed by 5 bases and V by 8 bases; bases with no gene match: 11. CDR3 coding DNA: TGTGCCAGCTCCTTCAAGGGACAGCTGAATGAAAAACTGTTTTTT. Amino acids: CASSFKGQLNEKLFF.

The genes are TRBV11-3 and TRBJ2-5, with 8 bases matching TRBD1. CDR3 length: 13 residues. The V gene end was trimmed by 5 bases and the J gene end by 5 bases; junction bases not matched to a gene: 4. CDR1 is SGHNT and CDR2 is YENEEA in the germline V gene. The CDR3 here is CASSQGAGETQYF. CDR3 in DNA: TGTGCCAGCAGCCAGGGGGCAGGGGAGACCCAGTACTTC.